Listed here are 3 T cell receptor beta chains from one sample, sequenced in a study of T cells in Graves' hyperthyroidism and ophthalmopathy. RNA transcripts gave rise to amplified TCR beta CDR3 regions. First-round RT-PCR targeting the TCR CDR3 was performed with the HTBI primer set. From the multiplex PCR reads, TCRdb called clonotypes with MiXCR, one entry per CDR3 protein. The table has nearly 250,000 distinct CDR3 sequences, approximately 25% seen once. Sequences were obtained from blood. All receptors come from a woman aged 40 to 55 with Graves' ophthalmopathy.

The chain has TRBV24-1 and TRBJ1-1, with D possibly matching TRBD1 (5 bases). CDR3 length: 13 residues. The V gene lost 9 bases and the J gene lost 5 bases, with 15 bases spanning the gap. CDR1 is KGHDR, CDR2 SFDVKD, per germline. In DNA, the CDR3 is TGTGCCACCTCTAGGGACGCCGTGACTGAAGCTTTCTTT. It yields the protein CATSRDAVTEAFF.

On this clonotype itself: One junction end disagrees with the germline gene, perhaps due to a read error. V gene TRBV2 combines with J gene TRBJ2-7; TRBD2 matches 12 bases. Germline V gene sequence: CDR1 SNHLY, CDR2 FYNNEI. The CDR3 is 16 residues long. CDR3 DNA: TGTGCCGGCAGTGAAGGACCTAGCGGGAGGGACTACGAGCAGTACTTC. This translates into CAGSEGPSGRDYEQYF.

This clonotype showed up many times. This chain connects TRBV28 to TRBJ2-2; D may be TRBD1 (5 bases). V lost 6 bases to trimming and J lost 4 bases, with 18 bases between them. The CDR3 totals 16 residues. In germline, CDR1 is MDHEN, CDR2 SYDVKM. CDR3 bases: TGTGCCAGCAGCCTAGGGGTTGTGGGTAGCACCGGGGAGCTGTTTTTT. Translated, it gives CASSLGVVGSTGELFF.